This is a list of T cell receptor beta chains from one sample in a study of T cell responses to AZD1222 COVID-19 vaccine. The protocol was immunoSEQ multiplex PCR, while the TCRdb copy is restricted to in-frame clones and leaves out a portion. The sample includes approximately 150,000 clones, roughly nine tenths of them seen just once. The sequences come from peripheral blood, collected 28 days after the second AZD1222 dose. The receptor set was obtained from an adult who received the AZD1222 COVID-19 vaccine. Each CDR3 is given with its conserved first and last residue. A D gene is named only where the DNA matches it firmly.

TRBJ2-7 . TRBV11-3 13 CASSLQGSYEQYF
TRBJ1-5 . TRBV19 15 CASSQNSGSNQPQHF
TRBJ2-3 . TRBV6-5 15 CASSYGDPSTDTQYF
TRBJ1-2 TRBD1 TRBV25-1 14 CASSRTGGYYGYTF
TRBJ2-1 . TRBV5-1 14 CASSETRIISEQFF
TRBJ1-5 . TRBV9 13 CASSVGSNQPQHF
TRBJ2-3 . TRBV18 13 CASSPDVTDTQYF
TRBJ2-7 . TRBV4-1 15 CASSPRTANSYEQYF
TRBJ2-1 . TRBV7-3 16 CASSAQSSGSYNEQFF
TRBJ2-1 . TRBV7-2 14 CASSLDGNYNEQFF
TRBJ2-1 . TRBV28 14 CASRGGPKYNEQFF
TRBJ2-7 . TRBV6-5 13 CASNLGERYEQYF
TRBJ1-6 TRBD1 TRBV6-6 13 CASRGQNNSPLHF
TRBJ1-5 . TRBV2 18 CASSPRIGGARSNQPQHF
TRBJ2-7 TRBD2 TRBV28 13 CASGVSGIYEQYF
TRBJ2-5 TRBD2 TRBV6-2/TRBV6-3 14 CASSGLAGEETQYF
TRBJ2-3 TRBD2 TRBV9 17 CASSVGGTTFSTDTQYF
TRBJ1-5 TRBD1 TRBV5-4 16 CASSLEGQKGNQPQHF
TRBJ1-6 . TRBV7-9 15 CASSLVGSYNSPLHF
TRBJ1-1 TRBD1 TRBV7-9 16 CASSSWGQGAETEAFF
TRBJ2-1 TRBD2 TRBV9 18 CASSAGGTGLAGHNEQFF
TRBJ1-5 TRBD1 TRBV6-1 17 CASSGARQGPSNQPQHF
TRBJ2-3 . TRBV6-1 14 CASSEGRGADTQYF
TRBJ2-7 . TRBV18 14 CASSPPGTGNEQYF
TRBJ2-3 . TRBV19 14 CASSWPGGTDTQYF
TRBJ2-7 TRBD2 TRBV5-8 14 CASSLLAGGGEQYF
TRBJ2-7 TRBD2 TRBV10-1 14 CASSPSGSFTEQYF
TRBJ1-2 TRBD1 TRBV9 13 CASSPTGGEGYTF
TRBJ1-1 TRBD1 TRBV6-2/TRBV6-3 16 CASSYAGTGVKTEAFF